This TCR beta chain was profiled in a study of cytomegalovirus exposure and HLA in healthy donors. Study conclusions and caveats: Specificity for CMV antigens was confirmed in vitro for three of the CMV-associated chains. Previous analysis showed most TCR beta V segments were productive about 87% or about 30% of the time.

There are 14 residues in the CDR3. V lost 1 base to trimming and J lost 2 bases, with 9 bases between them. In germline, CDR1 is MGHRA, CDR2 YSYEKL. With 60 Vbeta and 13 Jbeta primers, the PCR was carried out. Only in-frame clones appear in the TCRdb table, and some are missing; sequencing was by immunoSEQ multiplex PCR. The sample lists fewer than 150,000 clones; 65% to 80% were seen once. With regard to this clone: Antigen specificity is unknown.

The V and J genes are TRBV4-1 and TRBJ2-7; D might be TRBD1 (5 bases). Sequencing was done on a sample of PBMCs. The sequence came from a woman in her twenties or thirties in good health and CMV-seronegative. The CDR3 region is CASSQVSGTYEQYF. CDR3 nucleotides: TGCGCCAGCAGCCAAGTTTCAGGGACCTACGAGCAGTACTTC.